This paragraph reports one TCR beta chain. This clonotype was recorded a few times. This receptor's antigen is unknown. The input lacks base qualities; no much larger clone sits a single base away. Expansion of CD8+CD57+ cells had been shown by flow cytometry in the patients chosen for sequencing. All patients had severe acquired aplastic anemia diagnosed by International Study of Aplastic Anemia and Agranulocytosis and Camitta criteria. No therapy had been received by the patients at the time of blood sampling. In this study, sorted CD4+ and CD8+ T cells from the blood of healthy subjects and of severe aplastic anemia patients had their TCR repertoires deep-sequenced. Patients were enrolled under clinicaltrials.gov protocols 00001620, 01623167, 00001397, 00071045, 00081523 and 00961064 in the USA. Ficoll-Paque density gradient centrifugation was used to isolate peripheral blood mononuclear cells. Before DNA extraction, CD4+ and CD8+ T cells were sorted by FACS or by magnetic beads.

The data derive from a study of CD8+CD57+ T cells in acquired aplastic anemia (dated 2018 in TCRdb). Study-wide context: DNA extracted from sorted CD4+ and CD8+ cells had a mean of around 3.3 ug, with a range of roughly 0.2 to 27.4 ug. CD8+CD57+ expansion was defined as a frequency above the mean frequency observed in healthy subjects. General study outcomes and caveats: Around 30 CD8+ CDR3 sequences were found in both patients and controls but appeared to be highly expressed in patients and within the immunodominant clones of the patients. Between patients and healthy controls, no significant difference in CD8+ Simpson's diversity was found (P=0.060).

Genomic DNA served as template for TCR beta VDJ combination and CDR3 sequence profiling. An Illumina HiSeq 2000 was the platform used for TCR repertoire sequencing. Per the source publication's procedure: TRBV/TRBJ rearrangement plots, CDR3 size and DJ length profiles, and Simpson's diversity index were used to evaluate the repertoires. The most abundant DNA sequence in the deep sequencing data was taken as the immunodominant clone. CDR3 amino acid sequences were screened for sharing across subjects and compared with published repertoires and the VDJdb database. TCRdb reworked the public reads: Q25 trimming with fastp, MiXCR clone assembly, productive beta chains retained. Under each unique CDR3 protein, matching rows form one entry showing the most common genes and DNA. TCRdb's processing, not the authors', yielded these V and J calls. Within this sample are over 150,000 distinct CDR3 sequences, with less than 60% of them counted one time only. The top ten constitute approximately 3% of the sample.

CDR1 MNHEY and CDR2 SMNVEV are derived from the germline V gene (reference sequence). V has 2 bases trimmed and J has 5 bases trimmed; junction bases matching no gene number 7. Counted from cysteine to phenylalanine, this CDR3 has 16 amino acids. The read is trimmed to its CDR3 DNA, 48 bases read in frame from base 1. Rearrangement joined TRBV27 to TRBJ2-2; TRBD1 aligns with 8 central bases. Sequencing used sorted CD4+, CD8+, or CD8+CD57+ T cells (not recorded which) from PBMCs. This TCR derives from a human donor with aplastic anemia. The CDR3 amino acid sequence is: CASSLGPDRVTGELFF. The DNA is TGTGCCAGCAGTTTAGGTCCGGACAGGGTGACCGGGGAGCTGTTTTTT.